The 6 T cell receptor beta chains presented below share a single source sample, sequenced in a study of cytomegalovirus exposure and HLA in healthy donors. Primers included in the PCR were 60 Vbeta and 13 Jbeta primers. Method: immunoSEQ multiplex PCR; TCRdb's copy keeps in-frame clones and lacks some. The table records 100,000 to 120,000 clones, 65% to 85% of them present only once. What was sequenced was PBMCs. The receptors derive from a young man in good health and CMV-seropositive.

A few counts support this clone. This rearrangement joins TRBV6-6 to TRBJ1-1, with D perhaps matching TRBD1 (5 bases). Trimming shortened V by 3 bases and J by 0 bases, and 8 bases separated the two germline ends. CDR1 is MNHNY and CDR2 is SVGAGI in the germline V gene (reference sequence). This CDR3 comprises 14 residues. CDR3 amino acids: CASSYGAMNTEAFF. CDR3 nucleotides: TGTGCCAGCAGTTATGGGGCCATGAACACTGAAGCTTTCTTT.

The chain employs TRBV27 and TRBJ2-7, with TRBD2 identical over 7 bases. CDR1 and CDR2 (germline): MNHEY, SMNVEV (reference sequence). There are 13 residues in the CDR3. V shed 4 bases, J shed 2 bases, and the junction held 2 bases outside the gene matches. This CDR3 reads CASSWGGTYEQYF. CDR3 bases: TGTGCCAGCAGTTGGGGGGGAACCTACGAGCAGTACTTC.

The chain combines TRBV7-2 with TRBJ2-7; TRBD1 is a possible D gene (5 bases). Trimming left V 5 bases short and J 0 bases short, with 14 bases between. This CDR3 is 15 amino acids long. From germline, CDR1 is SGHTA and CDR2 FQGNSA. The CDR3 DNA reads as TGTGCCAGCAGCGTCGACAGTATTAGCTCCTACGAGCAGTACTTC. This sequence encodes CASSVDSISSYEQYF.

This clone is a singleton in its sample. The rearrangement joins TRBV4-1 to TRBJ2-7, with 7 bases aligning to TRBD1. V shed 4 bases and J 3 bases; nucleotides not matched to a gene: 6. The CDR3 extends over 14 amino acids. Germline values: CDR1 MGHRA, CDR2 YSYEKL. The CDR3 DNA reads as TGCGCCAGCAGCCCTAGACAGGGTGGCTACGAGCAGTACTTC. Its protein product is CASSPRQGGYEQYF.

This clone was seen only a few times. This rearrangement joins TRBV5-1 to TRBJ2-1, with 11 bases matching TRBD2. This CDR3 spans 14 amino acids. V was clipped by 5 bases and J by 8 bases; unmatched bases: 6. Germline V gene data show CDR1 as SGHRS and CDR2 as YFSETQ. Here the CDR3 reads CASRLSGGVDEQFF. The CDR3 DNA follows: TGCGCCAGCAGACTTAGCGGGGGGGTGGATGAGCAGTTCTTC.

This chain's CDR3 is CASSSTDRGVAGELFF. CDR3 in DNA: TGTGCCAGCAGCTCCACGGACAGGGGGGTGGCCGGGGAGCTGTTTTTT. This sequence joins TRBV7-3 and TRBJ2-2; 10 nucleotides match TRBD1. Germline V gene data show CDR1 as SGHTA and CDR2 as FQGTGA. The CDR3 extends over 16 amino acids. Trimming removed 4 bases from V and 6 bases from J; junction bases left unmatched: 8.